The text below deals with one T cell receptor beta chain. Its antigen specificity is not known. Base quality data are lacking; no much larger clone is found one base away. PBMCs were isolated from peripheral blood, and genomic DNA from unsorted PBMCs was used for TCR beta sequencing. TCR beta chain repertoires were profiled by survey-level sequencing on the immunoSEQ platform. Under the source paper's analysis protocol: Repertoire diversity was quantified by the inverse Simpson index, and CDR3 amino acid length spectratypes and V-J pairing frequencies were compared. To annotate clonotypes specific to SARS-CoV-2, CMV, influenza A and EBV, TCR beta CDR3 sequences were compared against VDJdb. What TCRdb holds here is the immuneACCESS table cut down to in-frame rearrangements. Part of the clones is not present; checked against another copy, under half of the missing clones reflect an unresolved V gene, and the others are unexplained. V and J calls and clone size are given by that table; D and trimming were obtained from the DNA. The sample has tens of thousands of clones on record, around 93% of them singletons. Roughly 4.5% of the sample is in the top ten clones.

This record belongs to a study (dated by TCRdb to about 2022). Results the study describes overall, beyond this receptor: Further investigation, including longitudinal sampling and assessment of a control group, is stated by the authors to be required.

Sequencing input: PBMCs. This sequence was found in a man between 40 and 49 years old with rheumatoid arthritis.

The CDR3 reads as follows: CASSGHRGRSGANVLTF. The sequence in DNA is TGTGCCAGCAGCGGACACAGGGGGCGGTCTGGGGCCAACGTCCTGACTTTC. This chain is built from TRBV9 and TRBJ2-6; a stretch of 9 junction bases matches TRBD1. CDR1 and CDR2 were assigned from the germline V gene as SGDLS and YYNGEE. Trimmed from V: 3 bases; trimmed from J: 1 base; junction bases lacking a gene match: 5. The CDR3, from cysteine to phenylalanine, totals 17 residues. Only the CDR3 DNA is retained, 51 bases long and in frame from the first base.